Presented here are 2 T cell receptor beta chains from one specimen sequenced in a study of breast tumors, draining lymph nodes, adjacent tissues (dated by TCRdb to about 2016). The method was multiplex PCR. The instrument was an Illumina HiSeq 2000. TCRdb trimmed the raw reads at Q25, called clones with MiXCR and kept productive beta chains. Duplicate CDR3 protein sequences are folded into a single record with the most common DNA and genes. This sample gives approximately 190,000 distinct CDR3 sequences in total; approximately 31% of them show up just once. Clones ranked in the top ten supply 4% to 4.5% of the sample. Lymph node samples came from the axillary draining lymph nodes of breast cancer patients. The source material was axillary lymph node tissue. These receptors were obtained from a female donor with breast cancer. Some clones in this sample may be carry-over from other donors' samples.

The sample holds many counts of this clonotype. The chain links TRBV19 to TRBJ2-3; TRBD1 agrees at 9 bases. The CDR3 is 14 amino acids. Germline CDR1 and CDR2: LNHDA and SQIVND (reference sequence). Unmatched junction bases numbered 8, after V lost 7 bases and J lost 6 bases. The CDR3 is CASTSGQGGDTQYF. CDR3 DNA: TGTGCCAGTACCTCGGGACAGGGAGGCGATACGCAGTATTTT. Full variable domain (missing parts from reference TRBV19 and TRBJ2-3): DGGITQSPKYLFRKEGQNVTLSCEQNLNHDAMYWYRQDPGQGLRLIYYSQIVNDFQKGDIAEGYSVSREKKESFPLTVTSAQKNPTAFYLCASTSGQGGDTQYFGPGTRLTVL.

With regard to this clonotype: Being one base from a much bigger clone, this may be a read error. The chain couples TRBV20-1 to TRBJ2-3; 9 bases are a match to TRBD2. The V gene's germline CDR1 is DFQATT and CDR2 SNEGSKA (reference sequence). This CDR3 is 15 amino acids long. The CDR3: CNATMTSGLADTQYF. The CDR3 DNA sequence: TGCAATGCTACCATGACTAGCGGATTAGCAGATACGCAGTATTTT.